The clone carrying this TCR beta chain appeared a single time. Its target is unknown. V was pared by 6 bases and J by 2 bases, with 7 bases of the junction left unmatched. The CDR3 sequence is 15 residues long. CDR1 and CDR2 (germline): MNHEY, SVGAGI. The sample comes from a study of cytomegalovirus exposure and HLA in healthy donors. Study in general: A subsequent analysis stated that the roughly 120 validation repertoires were run on the same platform as the roughly 620 first-cohort repertoires. Study-level findings and limits: A list of 164 TCR beta chains associated with cytomegalovirus was given. In vitro testing confirmed a few CMV-associated chains as specific for CMV antigens.

TCRdb's copy holds only in-frame clones and misses some; the assay was immunoSEQ multiplex PCR. Here the sample spans about 180,000 clones, around 85% being singletons. The donors were members of the validation cohort, which comprised 90 to 150 subjects and was separate from the first cohort of roughly 700 subjects. Sequencing was carried out using PBMCs. The rearrangement links TRBV6-5 to TRBJ2-3, with TRBD2 identical over 8 bases. The origin of this receptor is a man aged 18 to 29 in good health and CMV-seropositive. The CDR3 sequence: CASRPLAAYTDTQYF. CDR3 nucleotides: TGTGCCAGCAGGCCACTAGCGGCCTACACAGATACGCAGTATTTT.